This T cell receptor beta chain stems from a study of blood T cell repertoires in COVID-19. Across the study: The origin of the acute and convalescent COVID-19 samples was the United States, Italy and Spain. PBMCs, B-cell-depleted T cells, or T cells provided the cDNA or gDNA that made up the material.

Germline V gives CDR1 LGHNA, CDR2 YNFKEQ. V lost 4 bases to trimming and J lost 2 bases, with 17 bases between them. The CDR3 is made up of 16 amino acids. Authors' methods: The authors estimated nucleated cell counts from reference gene primer amplification. The table came from immunoSEQ multiplex PCR; TCRdb's copy has only in-frame clones and leaves some out. Clonal size and the V and J genes are those of that table, whereas D and trimming came from the DNA. The sample yields about 200,000 clones, about 85% seen once. J is TRBJ1-2 and V is TRBV4-2; D perhaps matches TRBD1 (6 bases). The receptor's source is a man aged 60 to 75 with active or convalescent COVID-19. Specimen: peripheral blood. The CDR3 DNA follows: TGTGCCAGCAGCCCCCAAGCGGGACAACAGAACTATGGCTACACCTTC. Translated, it gives CASSPQAGQQNYGYTF.